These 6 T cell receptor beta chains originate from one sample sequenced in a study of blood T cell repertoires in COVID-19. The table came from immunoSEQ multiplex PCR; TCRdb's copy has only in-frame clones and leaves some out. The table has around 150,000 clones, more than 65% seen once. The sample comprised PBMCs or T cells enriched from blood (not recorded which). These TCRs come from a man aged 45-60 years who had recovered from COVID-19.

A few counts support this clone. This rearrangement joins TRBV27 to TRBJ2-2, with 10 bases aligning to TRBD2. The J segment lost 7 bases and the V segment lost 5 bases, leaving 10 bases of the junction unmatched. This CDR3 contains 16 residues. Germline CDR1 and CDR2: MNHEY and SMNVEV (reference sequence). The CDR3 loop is CASSPQSGGAVGELFF. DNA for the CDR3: TGTGCCAGCAGTCCACAAAGCGGGGGGGCCGTCGGGGAGCTGTTTTTT.

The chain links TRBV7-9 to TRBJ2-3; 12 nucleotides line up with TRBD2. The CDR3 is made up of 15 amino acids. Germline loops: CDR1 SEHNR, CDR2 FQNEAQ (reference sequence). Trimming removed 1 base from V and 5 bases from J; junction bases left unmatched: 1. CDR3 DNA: TGTGCCAGCAGCTTAGGACTAGCGGGAGTAGATACGCAGTATTTT. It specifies CASSLGLAGVDTQYF.

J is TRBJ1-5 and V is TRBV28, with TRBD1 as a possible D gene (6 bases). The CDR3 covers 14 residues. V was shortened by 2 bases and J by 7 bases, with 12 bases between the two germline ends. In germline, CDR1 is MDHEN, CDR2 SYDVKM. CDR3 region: CASSLPGADQPQHF. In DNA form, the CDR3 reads TGTGCCAGCAGTTTACCAGGGGCAGACCAGCCCCAGCATTTT. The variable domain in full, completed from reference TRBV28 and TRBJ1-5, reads DVKVTQSSRYLVKRTGEKVFLECVQDMDHENMFWYRQDPGLGLRLIYFSYDVKMKEKGDIPEGYSVSREKKERFSLILESASTNQTSMYLCASSLPGADQPQHFGDGTRLSIL.

The CDR3 DNA sequence: TGTGCCAGCAGCCCGCGGGACCGTATAGAGACCCAGTACTTC. Translating gives CASSPRDRIETQYF. V gene TRBV7-2 combines with J gene TRBJ2-5, with D perhaps matching TRBD2 (6 bases). V lost 5 bases and J lost 4, with 14 bases in between. Germline loops: CDR1 SGHTA, CDR2 FQGNSA. This CDR3 has 14 amino acids.

CDR3 DNA: TGTGCCACCAGGAATTCCAGGGGTGACACCGGGGAGCTGTTTTTT. Protein product: CATRNSRGDTGELFF. The rearrangement uses TRBV24-1 and TRBJ2-2, with D tentatively TRBD1 (6 bases). Trimming shortened V by 7 bases and J by 3 bases, and 14 bases separated the two germline ends. The CDR3 has 15 amino acids. Germline V gene data show CDR1 as KGHDR and CDR2 as SFDVKD.

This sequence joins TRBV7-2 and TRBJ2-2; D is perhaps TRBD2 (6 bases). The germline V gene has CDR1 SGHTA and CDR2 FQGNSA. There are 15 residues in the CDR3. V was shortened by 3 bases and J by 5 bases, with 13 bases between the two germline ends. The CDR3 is CASSFVLATTGELFF. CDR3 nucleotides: TGTGCCAGCAGCTTTGTGCTAGCGACTACCGGGGAGCTGTTTTTT.